This T cell receptor (beta chain) was recorded in a study of T-cell reconstitution after alpha-beta-depleted transplantation in children. This clonotype was picked up a small number of times. The TCRbeta library incorporated unique molecular identifiers. TCRdb independently ran MiXCR on the PCR reads; one entry per CDR3 protein. The sample consists of roughly 400,000 distinct CDR3 sequences, just over 20% of them appearing once. The sequencing here drew on PBMCs from the stem cell graft donor, taken from the stem cell graft. The receptor was derived from a human donor who donated a stem cell graft to a child with acute myeloid leukemia.

The CDR3 sequence: CASSFRGGLAGAYEQYF. Written as DNA, the CDR3 is TGTGCCAGCAGTTTTAGGGGGGGCCTAGCGGGGGCCTACGAGCAGTACTTC. This chain links TRBV12-3 or TRBV12-4 with TRBJ2-7; TRBD2 agrees at 10 bases. V trimming: 3 bases; J trimming: 2 bases; junction bases outside the gene matches: 10. This CDR3 has 17 residues.